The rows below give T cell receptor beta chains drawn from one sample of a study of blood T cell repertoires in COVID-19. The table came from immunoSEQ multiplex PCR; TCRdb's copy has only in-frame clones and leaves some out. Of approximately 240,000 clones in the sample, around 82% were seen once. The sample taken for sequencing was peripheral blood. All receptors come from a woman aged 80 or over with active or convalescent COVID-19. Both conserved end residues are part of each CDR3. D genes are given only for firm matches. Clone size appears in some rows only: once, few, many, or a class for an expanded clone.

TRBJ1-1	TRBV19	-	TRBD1	CASSQWRGLPANTEAFF	TGTGCCAGTAGTCAGTGGAGGGGGCTCCCTGCGAACACTGAAGCTTTCTTT
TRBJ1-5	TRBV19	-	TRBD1	CASNPGQVSQPQHF	TGTGCCAGTAATCCGGGACAGGTTAGTCAGCCCCAGCATTTT
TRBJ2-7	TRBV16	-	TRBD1	CASSPRTGGIYEQYF	TGTGCCAGCAGCCCTCGGACAGGGGGTATCTACGAGCAGTACTTC
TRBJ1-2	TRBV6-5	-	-	CASSSQVRYGYTF	TGTGCCAGCAGTTCACAGGTGCGCTATGGCTACACCTTC
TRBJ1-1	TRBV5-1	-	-	CASSLEFSGVYTEAFF	TGCGCCAGCAGCTTGGAATTCTCAGGGGTGTACACTGAAGCTTTCTTT
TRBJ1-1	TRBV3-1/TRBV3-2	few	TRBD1	CASSQGAGGLPEAFF	TGTGCCAGCAGCCAAGGCGCAGGGGGCTTACCTGAAGCTTTCTTT
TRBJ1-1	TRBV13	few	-	CASRERLQGAFF	TGTGCCAGCAGAGAAAGGCTCCAGGGGGCTTTCTTT
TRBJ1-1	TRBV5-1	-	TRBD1	CASRNTGEATEAFF	TGCGCCAGCAGGAACACAGGGGAGGCGACTGAAGCTTTCTTT
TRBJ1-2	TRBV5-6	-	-	CASPYPGGSGYTF	TGTGCCAGCCCATACCCGGGGGGCTCTGGCTACACCTTC
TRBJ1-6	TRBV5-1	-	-	CASSLTGSLVGSPLHF	TGCGCCAGCAGCTTGACAGGGTCTCTTGTCGGTTCACCCCTCCACTTT
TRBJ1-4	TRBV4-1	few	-	CASSPDPGGGEKLFF	TGCGCCAGCAGCCCCGACCCGGGCGGGGGTGAAAAACTGTTTTTT
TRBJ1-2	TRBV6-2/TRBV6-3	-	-	CASSYPRTAGNYGYTF	TGTGCCAGCAGTTACCCCCGGACAGCCGGGAACTATGGCTACACCTTC
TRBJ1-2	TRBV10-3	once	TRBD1	CAIRLGQSYGYTF	TGTGCCATCAGACTGGGACAGAGCTATGGCTACACCTTC
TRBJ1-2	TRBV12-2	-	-	CASRLGTDLGQSPCGYTF	TGTGCAAGTCGCTTAGGGACAGACTTGGGACAGTCCCCCTGCGGCTACACCTTC
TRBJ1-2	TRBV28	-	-	CASSWGRYGYTF	TGTGCCAGCAGTTGGGGGCGCTATGGCTACACCTTC
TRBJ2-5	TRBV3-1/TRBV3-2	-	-	CASSHWRLGETQYF	TGTGCCAGCAGCCATTGGAGATTAGGAGAGACCCAGTACTTC
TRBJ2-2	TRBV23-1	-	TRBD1	CASSQSCEQGWTGELFF	TGCGCCAGCAGTCAATCCTGCGAACAGGGGTGGACCGGGGAGCTGTTTTTT
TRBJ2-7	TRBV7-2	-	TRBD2	CASSSRTSVEQYF	TGTGCCAGCAGCTCCAGGACTAGCGTCGAGCAGTACTTC
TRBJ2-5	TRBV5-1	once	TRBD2	CASSGTSAETQYF	TGCGCCAGCAGCGGGACTAGCGCGGAGACCCAGTACTTC
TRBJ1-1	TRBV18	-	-	CASSPQGRITEAFF	TGTGCCAGCTCACCTCAGGGTAGGATCACTGAAGCTTTCTTT
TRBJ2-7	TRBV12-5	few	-	CASGLLEGEQYF	TGTGCTAGTGGTTTGCTCGAGGGCGAGCAGTACTTC
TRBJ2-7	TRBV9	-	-	CASSVADREQYF	TGTGCCAGCAGCGTAGCCGACAGGGAGCAGTACTTC